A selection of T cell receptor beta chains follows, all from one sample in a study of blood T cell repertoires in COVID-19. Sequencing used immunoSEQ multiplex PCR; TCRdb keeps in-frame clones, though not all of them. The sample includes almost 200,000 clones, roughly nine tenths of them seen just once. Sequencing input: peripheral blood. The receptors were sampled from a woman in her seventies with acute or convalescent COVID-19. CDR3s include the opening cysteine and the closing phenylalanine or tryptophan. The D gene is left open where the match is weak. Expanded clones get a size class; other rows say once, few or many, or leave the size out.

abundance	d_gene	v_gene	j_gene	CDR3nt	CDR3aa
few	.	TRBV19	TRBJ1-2	TGTGCCAGTAGCGCGGCCGATATTTCGGGCTACACCTTC	CASSAADISGYTF
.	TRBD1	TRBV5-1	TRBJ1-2	TGCGCCAGCTCGACAGGGCCCCAGGACTATGGCTACACCTTC	CASSTGPQDYGYTF
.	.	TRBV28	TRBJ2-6	TGTGCCAGCCAGTGGTCTGGGGCCAACGTCCTGACTTTC	CASQWSGANVLTF
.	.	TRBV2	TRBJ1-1	TGTGCCAGCAGTGAACCACCAGGGCCAGCTTTCTTT	CASSEPPGPAFF
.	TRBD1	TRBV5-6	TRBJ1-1	TGTGCCAGCAGCGAACAGGGGCGCCTGAACACTGAAGCTTTCTTT	CASSEQGRLNTEAFF
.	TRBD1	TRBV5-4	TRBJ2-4	TGTGCCAGCAGCTTGGTTAACAGGGGGACAAAAAACATTCAGTACTTC	CASSLVNRGTKNIQYF
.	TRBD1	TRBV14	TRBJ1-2	TGTGCCAGCAGCCACCATCGGGACAGGGGGCGTTCAGACTATGGCTACACCTTC	CASSHHRDRGRSDYGYTF
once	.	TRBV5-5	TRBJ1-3	TGTGCCAGCAGCTTGCAGATAGGAAACACCATATATTTT	CASSLQIGNTIYF
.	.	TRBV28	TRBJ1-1	TGTGCCAGCAGTTTGCATACACCAGGAAACACTGAAGCTTTCTTT	CASSLHTPGNTEAFF
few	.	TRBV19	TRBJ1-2	TGTGCCAGTACTACAACAGGAAGGGGAGGCTACACCTTC	CASTTTGRGGYTF
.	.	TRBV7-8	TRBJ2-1	TGTGCCAGCAGCTTACGGACGGGGAGCTCCTACAATGAGCAGTTCTTC	CASSLRTGSSYNEQFF
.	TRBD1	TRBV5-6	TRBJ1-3	TGTGCCAGCAGCTCCATACAGGGGAATTTTCGAAACACCATATATTTT	CASSSIQGNFRNTIYF
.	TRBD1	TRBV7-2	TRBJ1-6	TGTGCCAGCAGCTTAGTACAGGGGAATTCACCCCTCCACTTT	CASSLVQGNSPLHF
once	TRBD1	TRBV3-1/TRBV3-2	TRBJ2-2	TGTGCCAGCAGCCACCCGAGGACAGGACAGACCGGGGAGCTGTTTTTT	CASSHPRTGQTGELFF
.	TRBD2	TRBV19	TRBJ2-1	TGTGCCAGTAGGAGACAGGCAATAGCGGGGGGGCCTCTTGCTGAGCAGTTCTTC	CASRRQAIAGGPLAEQFF
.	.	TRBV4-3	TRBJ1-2	TGCGCCAGCAGCCAACAGACAGGAAACTATGGCTACACCTTC	CASSQQTGNYGYTF
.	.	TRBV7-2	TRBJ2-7	TGTGCCAGCAGCTTAGCGGGGGGGGGCTTAGCGGCGGCCTACGAGCAGTACTTC	CASSLAGGGLAAAYEQYF
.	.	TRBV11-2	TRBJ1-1	TGTGCCAGCAGCTTCGCGGCGAAAGGAAACGCTTTCTTT	CASSFAAKGNAFF
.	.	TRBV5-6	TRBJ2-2	TGTGCCAGCAGCGATCGGCAGGGGCCTGCCGGGGAGCTGTTTTTT	CASSDRQGPAGELFF
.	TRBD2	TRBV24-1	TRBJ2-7	TGTGCCACCAGTGATCCCGGGACTAGCGTGTACGAGCAGTACTTC	CATSDPGTSVYEQYF
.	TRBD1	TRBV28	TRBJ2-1	TGTGCCAGCATCTCTTCCGGGACAGGGGGAAGTGAGCAGTTCTTC	CASISSGTGGSEQFF
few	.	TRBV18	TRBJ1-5	TGTGCCAGCTCACTTTTCAGGGAAGGAAGCAATCAGCCCCAGCATTTT	CASSLFREGSNQPQHF
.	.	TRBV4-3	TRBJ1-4	TGCGCCAGCAGCCAAGGCCCCGGTACAACTAATGAAAAACTGTTTTTT	CASSQGPGTTNEKLFF
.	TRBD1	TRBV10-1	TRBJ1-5	TGCGCCAGCACGGAACGCCGGGACAGAGAGGCATATAGCAATCAGCCCCAGCATTTT	CASTERRDREAYSNQPQHF
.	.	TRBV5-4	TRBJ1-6	TGTGCCAGCAGCTCCTGGGCCCTTGGTAGTTCACCCCTCCACTTT	CASSSWALGSSPLHF
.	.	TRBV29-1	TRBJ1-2	TGCAGCGTTGAAAAGACAGTGAGCTATGGCTACACCTTC	CSVEKTVSYGYTF
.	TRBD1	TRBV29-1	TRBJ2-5	TGCAGCGTAGCTGACAGGGGTGGAGAGACCCAGTACTTC	CSVADRGGETQYF
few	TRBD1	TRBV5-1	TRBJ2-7	TGCGCCAGCAGCTTCGCAGGGGGCTACGAGCAGTACTTC	CASSFAGGYEQYF
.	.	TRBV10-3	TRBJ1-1	TGTGCCATCAGGGACACTGGACAGTTTGACACTGAAGCTTTCTTT	CAIRDTGQFDTEAFF
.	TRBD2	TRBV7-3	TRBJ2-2	TGTGCCAGCAGCTTAGGTCTAGGCGCGGGAGGGCCTGTAACCGGGGAGCTGTTTTTT	CASSLGLGAGGPVTGELFF
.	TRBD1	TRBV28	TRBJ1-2	TGTGCCAGCAGTTCAGGGGGCGAAAGGGGCTACACCTTC	CASSSGGERGYTF
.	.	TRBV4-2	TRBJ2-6	TGTGCCAGCAGCCAGGCACATGACTCTGGGGCCAACGTCCTGACTTTC	CASSQAHDSGANVLTF
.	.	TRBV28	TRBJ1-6	TGTGCCAGCAGAATTAGTTCGGGCCTGCGGGGGAACTCACCCCTCCACTTT	CASRISSGLRGNSPLHF
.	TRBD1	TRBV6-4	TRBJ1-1	TGTGCCAGCAGTCTCACAGGGGTAGGGTCGGCCGCTGAAGCTTTCTTT	CASSLTGVGSAAEAFF
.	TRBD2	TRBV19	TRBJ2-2	TGTGCCAGTAGTATAGGAGCGGGGGGGCACACCGGGGAGCTGTTTTTT	CASSIGAGGHTGELFF
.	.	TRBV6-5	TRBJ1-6	TGTGCCAGCCAGTTCTCCTATAATTCACCCCTCCACTTT	CASQFSYNSPLHF
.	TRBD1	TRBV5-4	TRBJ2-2	TGTGCCAGCAGCTTAGGGACAGGGGGGATCACCGGGGAGCTGTTTTTT	CASSLGTGGITGELFF
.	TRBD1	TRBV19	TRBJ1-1	TGTGCCAGTAGTCCTCACAGGGGAGGGAACACTGAAGCTTTCTTT	CASSPHRGGNTEAFF
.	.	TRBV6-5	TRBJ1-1	TGTGCCAGCAGCGCTTTATCGCGGGCGAACACTGAAGCTTTCTTT	CASSALSRANTEAFF
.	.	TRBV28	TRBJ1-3	TGTGCCAGCAGTTCAAGCACAGATTATGGAAACACCATATATTTT	CASSSSTDYGNTIYF
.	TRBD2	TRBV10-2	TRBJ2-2	TGCGCCAGCAGTGAGCCGTTATTAGCGGGAGTAAAGATCGGGGAGCTGTTTTTT	CASSEPLLAGVKIGELFF
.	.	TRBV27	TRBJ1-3	TGTGCCAGCAGCCCTTATCAGGCCAGGGGAAACACCATATATTTT	CASSPYQARGNTIYF
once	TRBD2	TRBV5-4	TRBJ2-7	TGTGCCAGCAGCTTGGGGGGATTAGCGGGGTACGAGCAGTACTTC	CASSLGGLAGYEQYF
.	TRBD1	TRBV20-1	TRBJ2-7	TGCAGTGCTAGAACCCCGGGACAGGGGTACTTC	CSARTPGQGYF
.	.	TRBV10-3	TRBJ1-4	TGTGCCATCAGTTTCGGGGGTGAAAAACTGTTTTTT	CAISFGGEKLFF
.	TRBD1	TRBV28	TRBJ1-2	TGTGCCAGCAGTCCCGGGACAGCCGTCTACACCTTC	CASSPGTAVYTF
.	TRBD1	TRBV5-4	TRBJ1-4	TGTGCCAGCAGCAAGGGACAGGGTTCGACTAATGAAAAACTGTTTTTT	CASSKGQGSTNEKLFF
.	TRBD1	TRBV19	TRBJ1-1	TGTGCCAGTAGTATCTTCTTTGGGACAGGGGGCAAAGCTTTCTTT	CASSIFFGTGGKAFF
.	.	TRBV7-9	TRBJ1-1	TGTGCCAGCAGCTTCGACACTGAAGCTTTCTTT	CASSFDTEAFF
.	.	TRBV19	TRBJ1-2	TGTGCCAGTAGTACCCCAACAGGGCTTGGTAACGGCTACACCTTC	CASSTPTGLGNGYTF
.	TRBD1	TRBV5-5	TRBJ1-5	TGTGCCAGCAGCCGGACAGGGAACAATCAGCCCCAGCATTTT	CASSRTGNNQPQHF
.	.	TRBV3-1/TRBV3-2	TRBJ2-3	TGTGCCAGCAGCCAAGAAATTCAAACTAGCACAGATACGCAGTATTTT	CASSQEIQTSTDTQYF
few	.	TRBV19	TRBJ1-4	TGTGCCAGTAGTGCCCGGGAGGGCGCGGAAAAACTGTTTTTT	CASSAREGAEKLFF
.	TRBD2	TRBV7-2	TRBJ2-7	TGTGCCAGCAGCTTTCCTAGCGGGAACTACGAGCAGTACTTC	CASSFPSGNYEQYF
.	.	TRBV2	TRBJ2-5	TGTGCCAGTCGACAGCTGGTCGAGACCCAGTACTTC	CASRQLVETQYF